The 5 T cell receptor beta chains given below trace back to one sample, sequenced in a study of PD-L1 blockade in urothelial cancer. The protocol was immunoSEQ multiplex PCR, while the TCRdb copy is restricted to in-frame clones and leaves out a portion. The repertoire holds about 100,000 clones, with roughly 84% as singletons. This specimen consisted of PBMCs, obtained around atezolizumab (anti-PD-L1) treatment. The receptors were gathered from a man aged 45 to 65 with urothelial cancer.

The genes are TRBV27 and TRBJ1-4, with D maybe TRBD1 (5 bases). Germline V CDR1 and CDR2: MNHEY, SMNVEV (reference sequence). Trimming took off 3 bases at V and 8 bases at J, with 16 bases between the two ends. CDR3 length equals 15 residues. CDR3 amino acids: CASSFGPQGEEKLFF. The CDR3 DNA is TGTGCCAGCAGTTTTGGCCCGCAGGGCGAAGAAAAACTGTTTTTT.

The rearrangement joins TRBV6-1 to TRBJ2-2, with D possibly matching TRBD2 (5 bases). Germline CDR1 is MNHNS and CDR2 is SASEGT. The CDR3 length is 18 residues. The V end was cut by 4 bases, the J end by 2 bases, with 20 bases between. CDR3 sequence (DNA): TGTGCCAGCAGTGTTTTTTACCCGGCTCGGGAAAACACCGGGGAGCTGTTTTTT. This codes for CASSVFYPARENTGELFF.

This sequence joins TRBV7-9 and TRBJ1-5; D ambiguous. Germline V gene data show CDR1 as SEHNR and CDR2 as FQNEAQ (reference sequence). The CDR3 covers 13 residues. The V end was cut by 3 bases, the J end by 5 bases, with 8 bases between. CDR3 in amino acids: CASSLAGDQPQHF. DNA of the CDR3: TGTGCCAGCAGCTTGGCTGGAGATCAGCCCCAGCATTTT.

V usage is TRBV2 and J usage is TRBJ1-4; no definite D call. CDR3 length: 15 residues. CDR1 is SNHLY and CDR2 is FYNNEI in the germline V gene. V dropped 8 bases and J dropped 3 bases, with 16 bases sitting between them. DNA for the CDR3: TGTGCCAGCGGACTAACGGGGTTTTCTAATGAAAAACTGTTTTTT. Its translation: CASGLTGFSNEKLFF.

This rearrangement joins TRBV28 to TRBJ2-5, with TRBD1 matching 9 bases. The CDR3 covers 16 residues. With 6 bases clipped from V and 5 bases from J, the junction kept 13 bases outside the gene matches. CDR1 and CDR2 from the germline V gene are MDHEN and SYDVKM. The CDR3 nucleotides are TGTGCCAGCAGAGGAGTCCGGGACAGGGTCCACGAGACCCAGTACTTC. It codes for CASRGVRDRVHETQYF. Full variable domain (missing parts from reference TRBV28 and TRBJ2-5): DVKVTQSSRYLVKRTGEKVFLECVQDMDHENMFWYRQDPGLGLRLIYFSYDVKMKEKGDIPEGYSVSREKKERFSLILESASTNQTSMYLCASRGVRDRVHETQYFGPGTRLLVL.